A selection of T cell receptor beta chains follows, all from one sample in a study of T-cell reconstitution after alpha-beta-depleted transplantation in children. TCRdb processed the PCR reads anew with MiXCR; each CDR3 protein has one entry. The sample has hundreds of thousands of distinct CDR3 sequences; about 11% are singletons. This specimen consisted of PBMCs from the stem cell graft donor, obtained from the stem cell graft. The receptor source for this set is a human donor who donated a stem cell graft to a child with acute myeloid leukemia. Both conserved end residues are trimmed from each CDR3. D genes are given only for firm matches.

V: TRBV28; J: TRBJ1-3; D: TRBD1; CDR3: ASSFRGDGNTIY
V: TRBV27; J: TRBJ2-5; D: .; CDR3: ASSPSPAGETQY
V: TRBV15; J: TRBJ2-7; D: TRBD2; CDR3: ATSPGTSDYEQY
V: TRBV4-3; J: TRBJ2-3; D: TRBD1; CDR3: ASSLDRGYTDTQY
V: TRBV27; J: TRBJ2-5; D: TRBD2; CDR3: ASSPSGRIGTQY
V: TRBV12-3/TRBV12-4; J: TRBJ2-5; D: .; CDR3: ASSSGREQTQY
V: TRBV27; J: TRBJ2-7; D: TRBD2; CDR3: ASSGGLVYEQY
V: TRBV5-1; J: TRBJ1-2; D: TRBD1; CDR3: ASSLDVGQFYGYT
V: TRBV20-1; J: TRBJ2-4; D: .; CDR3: SARGGIKNIQY
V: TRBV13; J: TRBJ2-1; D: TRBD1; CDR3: ASSWPTGQGNNEQF
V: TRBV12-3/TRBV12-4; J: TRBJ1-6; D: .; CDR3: ASSLEGVGNSPLH
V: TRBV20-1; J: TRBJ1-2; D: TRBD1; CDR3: SASDRRQGNYGYT
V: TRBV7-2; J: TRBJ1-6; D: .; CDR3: ASSYNRPQGGSPLH
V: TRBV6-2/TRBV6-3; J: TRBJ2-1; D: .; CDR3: ASSTRLSGRNNEQF
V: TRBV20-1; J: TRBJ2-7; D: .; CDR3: SARDREPGKNEQY
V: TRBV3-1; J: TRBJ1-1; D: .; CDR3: ASSQPGPYTEAF
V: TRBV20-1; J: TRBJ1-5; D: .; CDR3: SARDQYTGNQPQH
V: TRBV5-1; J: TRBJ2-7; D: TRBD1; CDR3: ASSLMDRVNYEQY
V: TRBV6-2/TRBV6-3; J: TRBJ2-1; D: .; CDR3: ASTSWGGAYNEQF
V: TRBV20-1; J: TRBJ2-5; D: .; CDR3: SASPAGQLAAETQY
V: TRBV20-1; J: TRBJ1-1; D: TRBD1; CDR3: SASQGALTEAF
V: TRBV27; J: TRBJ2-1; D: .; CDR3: ASSSARGTYNEQF